These 24 T cell receptor beta chains were sequenced from one sample in a study of technical replicates of blood from several donors (dated by TCRdb to 2016 to 2017). Libraries came from the immunoSEQ multiplex PCR assay. In its TCRdb copy, this immuneACCESS table keeps in-frame sequences only and misses some clones. Where compared with another copy, unresolved V genes explain less than half of these, and the others have no known cause. The sample yields around 69,000 clones; approximately 96% were counted once. The biggest ten clones account for around 0.2% of the sample. Sequencing was done on a sample of T cells isolated from PBMCs. These receptors were taken from a human donor in good health.

The chain carries TRBV5-4 and TRBJ1-2, with D perhaps matching TRBD1 (6 bases). Per germline, CDR1 SGHNT and CDR2 YYREEE (reference sequence). V was pared by 4 bases and J by 4 bases, with 17 bases between. The CDR3 totals 15 residues. This chain's CDR3 is CASSPYRGASYGYTF. In nucleotides, the CDR3 is TGTGCCAGCAGCCCCTACCGGGGGGCCTCCTATGGCTACACCTTC. Using reference TRBV5-4 and TRBJ1-2 for the parts outside the CDR3, the full variable domain is ETGVTQSPTHLIKTRGQQVTLRCSSQSGHNTVSWYQQALGQGPQFIFQYYREEENGRGNFPPRFSGLQFPNYSSELNVNALELDDSALYLCASSPYRGASYGYTFGSGTRLTVV.

The J gene is TRBJ1-6, the V gene TRBV5-1, with no clear D. Trimming cost V 7 bases and J 10 bases, with 12 bases left between them. The germline CDR1 and CDR2 sequences are SGHRS and YFSETQ. This CDR3 has 12 residues. CDR3 amino acids: CASRTGVSPLHF. The CDR3 DNA is TGCGCCAGCCGGACTGGCGTCTCACCCCTCCACTTT.

This chain uses TRBV4-1 with TRBJ1-1; TRBD1 is a possible D gene (6 bases). This CDR3 is 15 amino acids long. Germline V CDR1 and CDR2: MGHRA, YSYEKL. V lost 5 bases and J 0 bases, leaving 13 bases between the germline ends. The CDR3 sequence is CASSFRDTLNTEAFF. As DNA, the CDR3 is TGCGCCAGCAGCTTTCGGGACACCTTGAACACTGAAGCTTTCTTT.

This sequence joins TRBV5-1 and TRBJ2-2; D is unclear. There are 12 residues in the CDR3. Germline lookup yields CDR1 SGHRS and CDR2 YFSETQ. V was pared by 2 bases and J by 6 bases, with 5 bases between. The CDR3 region has the DNA TGCGCCAGCAGCTTAGGAGCCGGGGAGCTGTTTTTT. Its translation: CASSLGAGELFF.

This clone has a single count. The rearrangement joins TRBV2 to TRBJ1-2; a weak D match, TRBD1 (6 bases). Per germline, CDR1 SNHLY and CDR2 FYNNEI. V lost 2 bases and J 7 bases, leaving 23 bases between the germline ends. The CDR3 has 17 residues. The CDR3 is CASSEYWGGAGEVGYTF. CDR3 sequence (DNA): TGTGCCAGCAGTGAATATTGGGGGGGCGCCGGAGAAGTTGGCTACACCTTC.

The chain couples TRBV10-2 to TRBJ2-1; a possible D gene is TRBD2 (6 bases). The V end lost 3 bases, the J end lost 12 bases, and 12 bases lay between the germline ends. The CDR3 has 12 amino acids. The germline CDR1 and CDR2 sequences are WSHSY and SAAADI. CDR3 residues: CASSDYPGVQFF. In nucleotides, the CDR3 is TGCGCCAGCAGTGATTATCCGGGAGTGCAGTTCTTC.

The chain carries TRBV19 and TRBJ1-3; 8 nucleotides line up with TRBD1. The V segment lost 8 bases and the J segment 1 base; nucleotides outside the gene matches: 4. CDR3 size: 14 residues. Germline V gene lookup returns CDR1 LNHDA and CDR2 SQIVND (reference sequence). CDR3 bases: TGTGCCAGTTCTCAGGGGGCTTCTGGAAACACCATATATTTT. This codes for CASSQGASGNTIYF. The complete variable domain, with remaining parts taken from reference TRBV19 and TRBJ1-3, reads DGGITQSPKYLFRKEGQNVTLSCEQNLNHDAMYWYRQDPGQGLRLIYYSQIVNDFQKGDIAEGYSVSREKKESFPLTVTSAQKNPTAFYLCASSQGASGNTIYFGEGSWLTVV.

V usage is TRBV27 and J usage is TRBJ2-2, with TRBD2 matching 11 bases. The CDR3 has 16 amino acids. CDR1 MNHEY and CDR2 SMNVEV come from the germline V gene (reference sequence). Losses at the gene ends were 6 bases for V and 2 bases for J; bases not matched to a gene: 5. CDR3 protein: CASRPTSGINTGELFF. The DNA of the CDR3 is TGTGCCAGCAGACCGACTAGCGGGATTAACACCGGGGAGCTGTTTTTT.

The chain's CDR3 is CASSQDQFMNTEAFF. In nucleotides, the CDR3 is TGCGCCAGCAGCCAAGATCAATTCATGAACACTGAAGCTTTCTTT. The V and J genes are TRBV4-1 and TRBJ1-1; no definite D call. The ends were cut back, 0 bases at V and 0 bases at J, with 8 bases in the middle. CDR1 is MGHRA and CDR2 is YSYEKL in the germline V gene. This CDR3 comprises 15 residues.

This clone was observed once. This chain connects TRBV5-4 to TRBJ2-7, with 9 bases matching TRBD2. The length of the CDR3 is 16 residues. J was trimmed by 4 bases and V by 0 bases; bases with no gene match: 8. Germline V lookup: CDR1 SGHNT, CDR2 YYREEE (reference sequence). As DNA, the CDR3 is TGTGCCAGCAGCTTGGGCGGGGGGGCGGCTCTGTACGAGCAGTACTTC. Protein product: CASSLGGGAALYEQYF.

The chain couples TRBV6-5 to TRBJ2-7; TRBD1 matches 7 bases. CDR1 is MNHEY and CDR2 is SVGAGI in the germline V gene. The CDR3 contains 14 residues. V was pared by 6 bases and J by 1 base, with 6 bases of the junction left unmatched. CDR3 amino acids: CASSRTQGSYEQYF. The CDR3 bases are TGTGCCAGCAGCCGAACACAGGGGTCCTACGAGCAGTACTTC.

V gene TRBV28 combines with J gene TRBJ2-1; TRBD2 aligns across 10 bases. J was trimmed by 0 bases and V by 3 bases; bases with no gene match: 14. The CDR3 has 20 residues. Per germline, CDR1 MDHEN and CDR2 SYDVKM. The CDR3 bases are TGTGCCAGCAGTTTCATAAGCGGGAGGGATTATCCAAGCTCCTACAATGAGCAGTTCTTC. Amino acids: CASSFISGRDYPSSYNEQFF.

The J gene is TRBJ2-7, the V gene TRBV5-1; a possible D gene is TRBD1 (5 bases). V was shortened by 3 bases and J by 6 bases, with 13 bases between the two germline ends. The V gene's germline CDR1 is SGHRS and CDR2 YFSETQ. The CDR3 is 13 amino acids. In DNA form, the CDR3 reads TGCGCCAGCAGCTCCATAGGGGATGGCGAGCAGTACTTC. Protein: CASSSIGDGEQYF.

The chain employs TRBV29-1 and TRBJ2-7; 7 nucleotides align to TRBD1. This CDR3 is built from 13 residues. Germline CDR1 reads SQVTM; CDR2 reads ANQGSEA. V shed 4 bases, J shed 3 bases, and the junction held 6 bases outside the gene matches. The CDR3 loop reads CSVVGTVYYEQYF. CDR3 in DNA: TGCAGCGTTGTCGGGACAGTTTACTACGAGCAGTACTTC.

This sequence joins TRBV4-1 and TRBJ2-2; no reliable D call. The germline V gene has CDR1 MGHRA and CDR2 YSYEKL. This CDR3 region has 14 residues. Deletions cut 1 base from V and 8 bases from J, with 11 bases between. The CDR3 coding sequence is TGCGCCAGCAGCCAAGTAACAGCCGGAGGGGAGCTGTTTTTT. Protein: CASSQVTAGGELFF.

The rearrangement joins TRBV6-5 to TRBJ1-3; TRBD1 agrees at 7 bases. The germline gives CDR1 MNHEY, CDR2 SVGAGI. Trimming took 10 bases from V and 4 from J; bases not matched to a gene: 13. The CDR3 has 15 residues. CDR3 protein: CATRDRDILGNTIYF. The CDR3 DNA reads TGTGCCACAAGAGACAGGGATATTCTAGGAAACACCATATATTTT.

This chain connects TRBV5-1 to TRBJ2-7, with 8 positions matching TRBD1. The V segment lost 4 bases and the J segment 3 bases; nucleotides outside the gene matches: 9. The germline CDR1 and CDR2 sequences are SGHRS and YFSETQ. This CDR3 is 15 amino acids long. CDR3 protein: CASSLPGQGIYEQYF. For the CDR3, the DNA is TGCGCCAGCAGCCTACCCGGACAGGGAATCTACGAGCAGTACTTC.

The genes are TRBV12-5 and TRBJ1-3; D is uncertain. Per germline, CDR1 LGHNT and CDR2 FRNRAP. Trimming stripped 3 bases from V and 6 bases from J, with 6 bases between. The CDR3 length is 12 residues. Written as DNA, the CDR3 is TGTGCTAGTGGTTTAATCGTAAACACCATATATTTT. Its protein product is CASGLIVNTIYF.

The table lists this clone with a few counts. The genes are TRBV6-1 and TRBJ1-5; tentative D call: TRBD1 (6 bases). Looked up from germline, CDR1 is MNHNS and CDR2 is SASEGT. The CDR3 runs 14 residues. V was trimmed by 5 bases and J by 3 bases, leaving 11 bases between them. The CDR3 sequence: CASSLTGFNQPQHF. The DNA of the CDR3 is TGTGCCAGCAGTCTGACAGGCTTCAATCAGCCCCAGCATTTT.

The V gene is TRBV29-1, the J gene TRBJ2-1; 13 bases map to TRBD2. Germline-derived CDR1 and CDR2 are SQVTM and ANQGSEA. With V trimmed by 8 bases and J by 1 base, 17 bases remained unmatched. There are 19 residues in the CDR3. CDR3 in amino acids: CSFPSGTSGKWGSYNEQFF. CDR3 DNA sequence: TGCAGCTTCCCCTCCGGGACTAGCGGGAAGTGGGGATCCTACAATGAGCAGTTCTTC.

The chain has TRBV5-1 and TRBJ1-2, with 7 bases identical to TRBD1. Per the germline V gene, CDR1 is SGHRS and CDR2 is YFSETQ. With V trimmed by 4 bases and J by 8 bases, 8 bases remained unmatched. The CDR3 runs to 13 residues. The CDR3 nucleotides read TGCGCCAGCAGCGCGTCAGGGGGTTGGGGCTACACCTTC. It encodes CASSASGGWGYTF.

The V call is TRBV27, the J call TRBJ2-1, with 7 nucleotides matching TRBD1. CDR1 is MNHEY, CDR2 SMNVEV, per germline (reference sequence). V lost 1 base and J lost 9; bases outside the gene matches: 3. This CDR3 region has 13 residues. CDR3 DNA: TGTGCCAGCAGTTTATTAAAGGGGGCTGAGCAGTTCTTC. Translating it yields CASSLLKGAEQFF.

This sequence joins TRBV11-2 and TRBJ2-3; D is possibly TRBD1 (5 bases). The ends were cut back, 4 bases at V and 5 bases at J, with 10 bases in the middle. Germline V gives CDR1 SGHAT, CDR2 FQNNGV. CDR3 size: 13 residues. CDR3 sequence reads: CASSSDQGDTQYF. In nucleotides, the CDR3 is TGTGCCAGCAGCTCCGACCAGGGAGATACGCAGTATTTT.

The genes are TRBV29-1 and TRBJ2-1, with D hard to call. CDR1 and CDR2 (germline): SQVTM, ANQGSEA. The CDR3 has 15 residues. The V gene lost 7 bases and the J gene lost 1 base, with 17 bases spanning the gap. The CDR3 nucleotides are TGCAGCGCCCCCTCTCTAGAAGTGTCCTACAATGAGCAGTTCTTC. It specifies CSAPSLEVSYNEQFF.